The 21 T cell receptor beta chains below come from one sample, sequenced in a study of blood T cell repertoires in COVID-19. Assay used: immunoSEQ multiplex PCR; TCRdb lists only in-frame clones, some missing. The sample has a few hundred thousand clones, about 80% seen once. Material: peripheral blood. The receptors were sampled from a human donor in a cohort sampled during active COVID-19.

The chain has TRBV7-3 and TRBJ2-7; 11 nucleotides align to TRBD2. The CDR3 is 15 amino acids. Unmatched junction bases numbered 6, after V lost 5 bases and J lost 3 bases. Germline V gene lookup returns CDR1 SGHTA and CDR2 FQGTGA. As DNA, the CDR3 is TGTGCCAGCAGCGTTAGCGGGAGGGGAAGCTACGAGCAGTACTTC. Amino acids: CASSVSGRGSYEQYF.

This clone occurred a few times. V and J are TRBV6-5 and TRBJ1-2; 8 bases line up with TRBD1. This CDR3 contains 15 residues. Losses at the gene ends were 4 bases for V and 6 bases for J; bases not matched to a gene: 10. Germline V gene lookup returns CDR1 MNHEY and CDR2 SVGAGI. CDR3: CASSSPAGGVNGYTF. CDR3 DNA sequence: TGTGCCAGCAGTTCCCCCGCAGGGGGCGTAAATGGCTACACCTTC.

The V call is TRBV5-4, the J call TRBJ1-6; a possible D gene is TRBD1 (6 bases). The CDR3 length is 16 residues. V was pared by 5 bases and J by 3 bases, with 15 bases between. Germline V gene lookup returns CDR1 SGHNT and CDR2 YYREEE (reference sequence). The CDR3 DNA reads TGTGCCAGCAGATCTGGGGGGGGCGGCTATAATTCACCCCTCCACTTT. Translation: CASRSGGGGYNSPLHF.

This chain uses TRBV6-5 with TRBJ1-2; 8 nucleotides line up with TRBD1. This CDR3 is built from 15 residues. CDR1 is MNHEY, CDR2 SVGAGI, per germline. V gave up 2 bases and J gave up 4 bases; unmatched junction bases: 6. Here the CDR3 reads CASSYRAGGPYGYTF. Written as DNA, the CDR3 is TGTGCCAGCAGTTACAGAGCAGGGGGCCCCTATGGCTACACCTTC.

The chain recombines TRBV5-6 with TRBJ1-2, with D perhaps TRBD1 (5 bases). The CDR3 extends over 14 amino acids. The V gene's germline CDR1 is SGHDT and CDR2 YYEEEE. The ends were cut back, 4 bases at V and 2 bases at J, with 12 bases in the middle. Here the CDR3 reads CASSATDRNYGYTF. The CDR3 bases are TGTGCCAGCAGCGCGACAGACAGAAACTATGGCTACACCTTC. The full variable domain, with the rest looked up from reference TRBV5-6 and TRBJ1-2, is DAGVTQSPTHLIKTRGQQVTLRCSPKSGHDTVSWYQQALGQGPQFIFQYYEEEERQRGNFPDRFSGHQFPNYSSELNVNALLLGDSALYLCASSATDRNYGYTFGSGTRLTVV.

This chain uses TRBV19 with TRBJ1-5, with a tentative D call TRBD1 (6 bases). From germline, CDR1 is LNHDA and CDR2 SQIVND (reference sequence). Trimming removed 9 bases from V and 3 bases from J, with 21 bases in between. The length of the CDR3 is 16 residues. The CDR3, as DNA: TGTGCCAGCTTGAACACAGGGAGGGGGTTCAATCAGCCCCAGCATTTT. This gives the protein CASLNTGRGFNQPQHF.

The V call is TRBV6-1, the J call TRBJ1-1; TRBD1 agrees at 9 bases. CDR3 length: 15 amino acids. The J segment lost 5 bases and the V segment lost 2 bases, leaving 6 bases of the junction unmatched. CDR1 MNHNS and CDR2 SASEGT come from the germline V gene. The CDR3 protein is CASSELYRGRTEAFF. CDR3 nucleotide sequence: TGTGCCAGCAGTGAACTTTACAGGGGGCGAACTGAAGCTTTCTTT.

This clone was observed once. This chain connects TRBV6-5 to TRBJ1-2, with TRBD1 identical over 9 bases. Germline CDR1 MNHEY, CDR2 SVGAGI. This CDR3 has 15 amino acids. J lost 3 bases, V lost 4 bases, and 6 bases had no gene match. CDR3 bases: TGTGCCAGCAGTTCCCGGGGACAGGGCGACTATGGCTACACCTTC. Protein product: CASSSRGQGDYGYTF.

The chain has TRBV27 and TRBJ2-1; 8 bases line up with TRBD2. Germline assignment: CDR1 MNHEY and CDR2 SMNVEV (reference sequence). Trimming at V came to 6 bases and at J to 9 bases, leaving 16 bases not matched to a gene. CDR3 length: 16 amino acids. The DNA of the CDR3 is TGTGCCAGCAGGCCCAACTCGGGACTAGGACTTGGTGAGCAGTTCTTC. This sequence encodes CASRPNSGLGLGEQFF.

The chain is built from TRBV11-2 and TRBJ2-1, with TRBD2 matching over 8 bases. The V and J ends lost 1 base and 4 bases, in that order; junction bases with no gene match: 15. The CDR3 totals 19 residues. Germline V gene data show CDR1 as SGHAT and CDR2 as FQNNGV. Here the CDR3 DNA reads TGTGCCAGCAGCTTAGGAAACTTAGGCTGGACTAGCAGGTACAATGAGCAGTTCTTC. This sequence encodes CASSLGNLGWTSRYNEQFF. Full variable domain (remainder filled in from reference TRBV11-2 and TRBJ2-1): EAGVAQSPRYKIIEKRQSVAFWCNPISGHATLYWYQQILGQGPKLLIQFQNNGVVDDSQLPKDRFSAERLKGVDSTLKIQPAKLEDSAVYLCASSLGNLGWTSRYNEQFFGPGTRLTVL.

The chain is built from TRBV19 and TRBJ1-1; D is perhaps TRBD1 (5 bases). V lost 5 bases to trimming and J lost 4 bases, with 17 bases between them. Germline CDR1 LNHDA, CDR2 SQIVND (reference sequence). The CDR3 is 15 amino acids. The CDR3 reads CASSSVEGRGTEAFF. The CDR3 bases are TGTGCCAGTAGTTCGGTTGAGGGGCGGGGCACTGAAGCTTTCTTT.

The chain has TRBV5-4 and TRBJ2-5; TRBD1 aligns across 7 bases. The CDR3 is 13 amino acids. The germline V gene has CDR1 SGHNT and CDR2 YYREEE (reference sequence). Trimming cost V 4 bases and J 5 bases; bases outside gene matches: 5. This chain's CDR3 is CASSRDSFETQYF. CDR3 nucleotides: TGTGCCAGCAGCAGGGACAGTTTCGAGACCCAGTACTTC.

The chain combines TRBV27 with TRBJ1-5, with 7 bases matching TRBD1. From germline, CDR1 is MNHEY and CDR2 SMNVEV (reference sequence). The CDR3 runs 15 residues. With 0 bases clipped from V and 2 bases from J, the junction kept 1 base outside the gene matches. The CDR3 protein is CASSLSGTGNQPQHF. CDR3 bases: TGTGCCAGCAGTTTATCGGGGACAGGCAATCAGCCCCAGCATTTT.

The V and J genes are TRBV4-3 and TRBJ2-1; 9 bases fit TRBD1. CDR3 length: 15 residues. CDR1 is LGHNA, CDR2 YSLEER, per germline. J was trimmed by 8 bases and V by 1 base; bases with no gene match: 6. The CDR3 loop is CASSQAGTGSHEQFF. In DNA, the CDR3 is TGCGCCAGCAGCCAAGCCGGGACAGGGTCCCATGAGCAGTTCTTC.

V gene TRBV5-1 combines with J gene TRBJ2-1; 10 positions match TRBD2. Germline V gene lookup returns CDR1 SGHRS and CDR2 YFSETQ. J was trimmed by 5 bases and V by 4 bases; bases with no gene match: 3. This CDR3 contains 14 residues. The CDR3: CASSASGSHNEQFF. CDR3 sequence (DNA): TGCGCCAGCAGCGCTAGCGGGAGCCACAATGAGCAGTTCTTC.

This chain joins TRBV28 and TRBJ2-7; D not resolved. The germline V and J ends were trimmed by 5 bases and 3 bases, with 8 bases remaining between them. This CDR3 contains 12 residues. Germline CDR1 is MDHEN and CDR2 is SYDVKM. The CDR3 loop reads CASSPHYYEQYF. The CDR3 DNA is TGTGCCAGCAGTCCCCACTACTACGAGCAGTACTTC.

This chain joins TRBV6-2 or TRBV6-3 and TRBJ1-1, with 7 bases lining up with TRBD1. CDR3 length: 16 residues. Germline-derived CDR1 and CDR2 are MNHEY and SVGEGT. The V and J ends lost 5 bases and 4 bases, in that order; junction bases with no gene match: 13. DNA for the CDR3: TGTGCCAGCAGTGCCAAACAGGGGATGCAGGGCACTGAAGCTTTCTTT. It specifies CASSAKQGMQGTEAFF.

The rearrangement links TRBV30 to TRBJ1-1; 8 positions agree with TRBD1. J was trimmed by 11 bases and V by 1 base; bases with no gene match: 6. Germline CDR1 and CDR2: GTSNPN and SVGIG (reference sequence). This CDR3 spans 12 amino acids. The DNA of the CDR3 is TGTGCCTGGAGTGAAACCAGGGGGCGGGCTTTCTTT. This codes for CAWSETRGRAFF. The full variable domain, completed using reference TRBV30 and TRBJ1-1, is SQTIHQWPATLVQPVGSPLSLECTVEGTSNPNLYWYRQAAGRGLQLLFYSVGIGQISSEVPQNLSASRPQDRQFILSSKKLLLSDSGFYLCAWSETRGRAFFGQGTRLTVV.

The chain uses TRBV29-1 and TRBJ1-2; no reliable D call. The length of the CDR3 is 15 residues. In germline, CDR1 is SQVTM, CDR2 ANQGSEA. V was clipped by 3 bases and J by 4 bases, with 18 bases between them. The CDR3 spells CSVDGGGVSRYGYTF. For the CDR3, the DNA is TGCAGCGTTGACGGCGGCGGGGTTAGTCGCTATGGCTACACCTTC.

The chain combines TRBV6-5 with TRBJ1-6, with D perhaps matching TRBD1 (5 bases). The germline V gene has CDR1 MNHEY and CDR2 SVGAGI. The length of the CDR3 is 14 residues. The germline V and J ends were trimmed by 5 bases and 10 bases, with 15 bases remaining between them. In DNA, the CDR3 is TGTGCCAGCAGTACCGGGGGGGTGGGCTCACCCCTCCACTTT. It codes for CASSTGGVGSPLHF.

The chain is built from TRBV28 and TRBJ2-3, with TRBD2 matching over 10 bases. Germline V gene lookup returns CDR1 MDHEN and CDR2 SYDVKM. V dropped 6 bases and J dropped 0; count of bases not matched to a gene: 0. The CDR3 length is 14 residues. CDR3 coding DNA: TGTGCCAGCAGACTAGCGGGGAGCACAGATACGCAGTATTTT. Translation: CASRLAGSTDTQYF.